This TCR beta chain was captured by sequencing in a study of shared clonotypes between healthy human individuals. Between the trimmed V and J ends, which lost 1 base and 2 bases, there was a span of 9 bases. The CDR3 contains 14 residues. Germline CDR1 SGHVS, CDR2 FQNEAQ. About this clone: Its antigen remains unknown.

Findings and limits, study-wide: Read depth was anticipated to influence clonotype sharing among donors. The authors sampled blood alone, and tissue repertoires likely differ.

As originally analysed: Junction-only immunoSEQ sequences carried no quality scores, so filtering differed. Some clones are missing from TCRdb's copy, which holds only in-frame ones; the method was immunoSEQ multiplex PCR. That table is the source of V, J and clone size, and D and trimming were worked out from the DNA. Of 850,000 to 1,100,000 clones in the sample, 70% to 85% were seen once. The sample taken for sequencing was memory CD4+ T cells from PBMCs. The subset here: CD45RA-negative fraction. The rearrangement links TRBV7-8 to TRBJ2-7; TRBD1 is a possible D gene (6 bases). This TCR was sampled from a man aged 18 to 29 in good health. Some clones in this sample may be carry-over from other donors' samples. This CDR3 reads CASSLVGGPYEQYF. Written as DNA, the CDR3 is TGTGCCAGCAGCTTAGTTGGGGGCCCCTACGAGCAGTACTTC.